This T cell receptor (beta chain) came from a study of identical twins. TCRdb fed the 5' RACE reads into MiXCR, producing one record per CDR3 protein. This sample yields roughly 630,000 distinct CDR3 sequences, of which just over 7% are seen a single time; over 1.5% belongs to the top ten. Germline V gives CDR1 SGHTA, CDR2 FQGNSA. Germline trimming cut 6 bases from V and 6 bases from J; bases unmatched to any gene: 7. The CDR3 runs to 14 residues. This clonotype was recorded at least ten times. The sample was also reused in another study, on yellow fever vaccine responses in identical twins.

Specimen: PBMCs. This TCR was sampled from a woman in her late teens or twenties in good health. The chain has TRBV7-2 and TRBJ2-3; 9 bases align to TRBD2. The CDR3 loop reads CASSSGRTPDTQYF. CDR3 nucleotide sequence: TGTGCCAGCAGTAGCGGGAGAACCCCCGATACGCAGTATTTT.